These 8 T cell receptor beta chains came from one sample sequenced in a study of cytomegalovirus exposure and HLA in healthy donors (TCRdb year 2017). The library was obtained by the immunoSEQ multiplex PCR assay. As stored in TCRdb, this immuneACCESS dataset retains in-frame rearrangements with V and J assigned. A fraction of the clones does not appear; measured against another copy, unresolved V genes explain less than half of the discrepancy, and the remainder lacks a known reason. Across this sample there are approximately 270,000 clones, with roughly nine tenths seen only once. Around 12% of the sample is in the top ten clones. Sequencing was done on a sample of PBMCs. The origin of the receptors is a man between 18 and 29 years old in good health and CMV-seropositive.

V is TRBV6-4 and J is TRBJ2-6; the D is unclear. The CDR3 consists of 16 residues. Germline lookup yields CDR1 MRHNA and CDR2 SNTAGT. V dropped 3 bases and J dropped 1 base, with 10 bases sitting between them. The CDR3 loop is CASSESTQSGANVLTF. The CDR3 DNA follows: TGTGCCAGCAGTGAGAGTACGCAGTCTGGGGCCAACGTCCTGACTTTC.

This clone is a singleton in its sample. This chain joins TRBV7-9 and TRBJ1-2; TRBD1 matches 7 bases. V shed 3 bases and J 1 base; nucleotides not matched to a gene: 14. CDR1 and CDR2 (germline): SEHNR, FQNEAQ (reference sequence). The CDR3 runs 18 residues. For the CDR3, the DNA is TGTGCCAGCAGCTTTGGCAAGGGGGCTGGCGGCGTTAACTATGGCTACACCTTC. Translated, it gives CASSFGKGAGGVNYGYTF.

The rearrangement links TRBV7-6 to TRBJ2-1; 10 bases fit TRBD2. The CDR3 contains 15 residues. V dropped 7 bases and J dropped 9; count of bases not matched to a gene: 12. From germline, CDR1 is SGHVS and CDR2 FNYEAQ. The DNA of the CDR3 is TGTGCCAGCACCCGGACTAGCGGTGTTTGGGTTGAGCAGTTCTTC. It codes for CASTRTSGVWVEQFF.

This chain connects TRBV30 to TRBJ2-5, with D tentatively TRBD1 (7 bases). The CDR3 length is 17 residues. V was cut by 2 bases and J by 5 bases, with 24 bases left in between. Germline V gives CDR1 GTSNPN, CDR2 SVGIG (reference sequence). The CDR3 DNA is TGTGCCTGGAGTCCCACTGGTGGAGGGGGCGCATTGGAGACCCAGTACTTC. This sequence encodes CAWSPTGGGGALETQYF.

The CDR3 DNA is TGTGCCAGCAGGCCGGGACAGGGGGTAAGCGAGCAGTACTTC. Its translation: CASRPGQGVSEQYF. V is TRBV28 and J is TRBJ2-7; TRBD1 matches 11 bases. The CDR3 has 14 amino acids. Germline V gene sequence: CDR1 MDHEN, CDR2 SYDVKM. V was clipped by 6 bases and J by 6 bases; unmatched bases: 7.

This chain connects TRBV25-1 to TRBJ1-1, with 9 bases identical to TRBD1. Germline assignment: CDR1 MGHDK and CDR2 SYGVNS. CDR3 length: 15 residues. The V and J ends lost 6 bases and 4 bases, in that order; junction bases with no gene match: 9. The CDR3 nucleotides are TGTGCCAGCAGCCAATTACAGGGGGCCGGCACTGAAGCTTTCTTT. Protein product: CASSQLQGAGTEAFF. Full variable domain (missing parts from reference TRBV25-1 and TRBJ1-1): EADIYQTPRYLVIGTGKKITLECSQTMGHDKMYWYQQDPGMELHLIHYSYGVNSTEKGDLSSESTVSRIRTEHFPLTLESARPSHTSQYLCASSQLQGAGTEAFFGQGTRLTVV.

J is TRBJ2-7 and V is TRBV30; D not resolved. V lost 0 bases to trimming and J lost 6 bases, with 9 bases between them. This CDR3 has 12 amino acids. In germline, CDR1 is GTSNPN, CDR2 SVGIG (reference sequence). CDR3 sequence (DNA): TGTGCCTGGAGTGTTCTAGTCTCCGAGCAGTACTTC. It encodes CAWSVLVSEQYF.

V and J are TRBV2 and TRBJ2-1; 11 bases are shared with TRBD2. V lost 6 bases to trimming and J lost 8 bases; unmatched junction nucleotides: 12. Germline CDR1 SNHLY, CDR2 FYNNEI. This CDR3 spans 16 amino acids. The DNA of the CDR3 is TGTGCCAGCAGGGGACTGATGACTAGCGGGGAGGATGAGCAGTTCTTC. The encoded protein is CASRGLMTSGEDEQFF.